Listed below are T cell receptor beta chains from one sample, sequenced in a study of PD-L1 blockade in urothelial cancer. Some clones are missing from TCRdb's copy, which holds only in-frame ones; the method was immunoSEQ multiplex PCR. Altogether 95,000 to 150,000 clones are present, approximately 85% being singletons, with the ten largest covering about 2.4%. The material was PBMCs, obtained around atezolizumab (anti-PD-L1) treatment. The receptors were sampled from a middle-aged man with urothelial cancer. The CDR3 runs from the conserved cysteine through the conserved F or W. D genes are given only for firm matches. Clone size is given for some rows only: seen once, a few or many times, or a class if the clone is expanded.

v_call	cdr3_length	j_call	clone_size	d_call	cdr3_aa	cdr3_nt
TRBV7-6	18	TRBJ1-5	NA	TRBD1	CASSPDRAAGYSNQPQHF	TGTGCCAGCAGCCCGGACAGGGCCGCGGGTTATAGCAATCAGCCCCAGCATTTT
TRBV6-5	13	TRBJ1-1	NA	NA	CASSYSGGQEAFF	TGTGCCAGCAGTTACTCTGGGGGACAAGAAGCTTTCTTT
TRBV2	14	TRBJ1-1	NA	NA	CASSQTVMNTEAFF	TGTGCCAGCAGCCAGACAGTTATGAACACTGAAGCTTTCTTT
TRBV5-4	15	TRBJ2-1	NA	NA	CASSLASTVSNEQFF	TGTGCCAGCAGCTTGGCGAGCACAGTGTCGAATGAGCAGTTCTTC
TRBV18	16	TRBJ2-7	NA	TRBD1	CASSTLRDRSSYEQYF	TGTGCCAGCTCAACCCTCCGGGACAGGAGCTCCTACGAGCAGTACTTC
TRBV10-3	16	TRBJ2-1	NA	NA	CAISESHREHGSGQFF	TGTGCCATCAGTGAGTCACACCGGGAGCATGGGTCGGGGCAGTTCTTC
TRBV28	15	TRBJ1-3	NA	TRBD1	CASTDHTGAGNTIYF	TGTGCCAGCACCGATCATACAGGGGCTGGAAACACCATATATTTT
TRBV18	14	TRBJ1-5	NA	NA	CASSPPNKNQPQHF	TGTGCCAGCTCACCACCGAACAAGAATCAGCCCCAGCATTTT
TRBV19	15	TRBJ1-3	NA	TRBD1	CASSPQGAAGNTIYF	TGTGCCAGTAGTCCCCAGGGGGCGGCTGGAAACACCATATATTTT
TRBV30	17	TRBJ2-7	NA	TRBD2	CAWSVLRASGSGYEQYF	TGTGCCTGGAGTGTACTCCGGGCTAGCGGGAGTGGATACGAGCAGTACTTC
TRBV9	17	TRBJ2-1	NA	TRBD2	CASSRLGAGGPIGEQFF	TGTGCCAGCAGCCGGCTGGGAGCGGGAGGGCCTATAGGTGAGCAGTTCTTC
TRBV27	15	TRBJ2-2	once	TRBD2	CASSLTSGSTGELFF	TGTGCCAGCAGTTTGACTAGCGGCTCCACCGGGGAGCTGTTTTTT
TRBV19	14	TRBJ2-2	NA	NA	CASTVQRDIGELFF	TGTGCCAGTACGGTCCAGCGGGACATCGGGGAGCTGTTTTTT
TRBV19	16	TRBJ1-1	NA	NA	CASSIPGNPRNTEAFF	TGTGCCAGTAGTATCCCAGGAAACCCACGGAACACTGAAGCTTTCTTT
TRBV18	13	TRBJ2-5	NA	TRBD1	CASSMTGGETQYF	TGTGCCAGCTCAATGACAGGGGGAGAGACCCAGTACTTC
TRBV7-9	15	TRBJ2-3	NA	TRBD1	CASSTRDRVGDTQYF	TGTGCCAGCAGCACCCGGGACAGGGTCGGGGATACGCAGTATTTT
TRBV5-1	17	TRBJ1-2	NA	TRBD1	CASSLGQGASSNYGYTF	TGCGCCAGCAGCTTAGGACAGGGGGCTTCGAGTAACTATGGCTACACCTTC
TRBV28	13	TRBJ1-6	NA	NA	CASSPLQGRPLHF	TGTGCCAGCAGTCCGCTCCAGGGGCGGCCCCTCCACTTT
TRBV6-5	12	TRBJ1-2	once	TRBD1	CASRTGERGYTF	TGTGCCAGCAGAACAGGGGAACGTGGCTACACCTTC
TRBV7-2	16	TRBJ2-5	NA	TRBD2	CASSLTSGRVRETQYF	TGTGCCAGCAGCTTAACAAGCGGGAGGGTTCGGGAGACCCAGTACTTC
TRBV5-1	16	TRBJ2-1	once	TRBD2	CASSSSGGYSYNEQFF	TGCGCCAGCAGCTCGAGCGGGGGGTACTCCTACAATGAGCAGTTCTTC
TRBV30	14	TRBJ1-2	few	NA	CAWRTYIDPHGYTF	TGTGCCTGGAGGACTTATATAGACCCCCATGGCTACACCTTC
TRBV25-1	15	TRBJ2-3	NA	TRBD1	CASSAGTGGTDTQYF	TGTGCCAGCAGTGCCGGGACAGGGGGCACAGATACGCAGTATTTT
TRBV28	15	TRBJ2-3	NA	TRBD1	CASSVPGQGTDTQYF	TGTGCCAGCAGTGTTCCGGGACAGGGGACAGATACGCAGTATTTT
TRBV4-1	13	TRBJ1-1	NA	NA	CASGQGAVGEAFF	TGCGCCAGCGGGCAAGGGGCCGTAGGTGAAGCTTTCTTT
TRBV7-6	13	TRBJ2-1	NA	TRBD2	CASSSGGGTSVFF	TGTGCCAGCAGCTCTGGCGGGGGGACTAGTGTATTCTTC
TRBV6-1	16	TRBJ2-7	once	TRBD2	CASSGSSGNPSYEQYF	TGTGCCAGCAGTGGTTCTAGCGGGAATCCCTCCTACGAGCAGTACTTC
TRBV7-2	13	TRBJ1-1	once	NA	CASSSERETEAFF	TGTGCCAGCAGCTCTGAAAGGGAGACTGAAGCTTTCTTT
TRBV5-4	16	TRBJ2-4	NA	NA	CASSPTTGVGQNIQYF	TGTGCCAGCAGCCCAACCACGGGGGTCGGTCAAAACATTCAGTACTTC
TRBV28	13	TRBJ1-2	NA	NA	CASSLLGGSGYTF	TGTGCCAGCAGTTTGCTGGGAGGGTCTGGCTACACCTTC
TRBV5-1	15	TRBJ1-1	NA	TRBD1	CASSLEPGQSSEAFF	TGCGCCAGCAGCTTGGAGCCGGGACAGTCCAGTGAAGCTTTCTTT
TRBV7-9	13	TRBJ1-5	NA	NA	CASAVYGNQPQHF	TGTGCCAGCGCGGTCTACGGCAATCAGCCCCAGCATTTT
TRBV2	14	TRBJ1-2	NA	TRBD1	CASKGTEANYGYTF	TGTGCCAGCAAAGGGACAGAAGCTAACTATGGCTACACCTTC